The 32 T cell receptor beta chains below all came from one sample that was sequenced in a study of shared clonotypes between healthy human individuals. Sequencing used immunoSEQ multiplex PCR; TCRdb keeps in-frame clones, though not all of them. The table records over 400,000 clones, around 85% of them present only once. Input material: PBMCs. The origin of the receptors is a woman in her forties in good health. Some clones in this sample may be carry-over from other donors' samples.

The J gene is TRBJ2-1, the V gene TRBV19; weak D call: TRBD1 (6 bases). V was trimmed by 5 bases and J by 7 bases, leaving 9 bases between them. Per the germline V gene, CDR1 is LNHDA and CDR2 is SQIVND (reference sequence). The CDR3 is 12 amino acids. CDR3 sequence reads: CASSDRWNEQFF. In DNA, the CDR3 is TGTGCCAGTAGTGACAGGTGGAATGAGCAGTTCTTC.

Concerning this clone itself: The likely explanation is a read error, given a far larger clone one base away. This specimen includes other DNA sequences encoding the same CDR3. The chain employs TRBV30 and TRBJ1-1; no firm D call. The CDR3 spans 15 residues. From germline, CDR1 is GTSNPN and CDR2 SVGIG (reference sequence). The ends were cut back, 0 bases at V and 5 bases at J, with 16 bases in the middle. The CDR3 protein is CAWSVLPDQNTEAFF. DNA of the CDR3: TGTGCCTGGAGTGTACTACCAGACCAGAATACTGAAGCTTTCTTT. The variable domain in full, with the rest retrieved from reference TRBV30 and TRBJ1-1, is SQTIHQWPATLVQPVGSPLSLECTVEGTSNPNLYWYRQAAGRGLQLLFYSVGIGQISSEVPQNLSASRPQDRQFILSSKKLLLSDSGFYLCAWSVLPDQNTEAFFGQGTRLTVV.

This clone has only a few counts. The chain recombines TRBV30 with TRBJ1-3; D gene ambiguous. The CDR3 length is 12 residues. Germline V gene sequence: CDR1 GTSNPN, CDR2 SVGIG (reference sequence). V dropped 8 bases and J dropped 7 bases, with 15 bases sitting between them. CDR3 sequence: CAHGPIGNTIYF. The CDR3 DNA follows: TGTGCCCACGGCCCCATAGGGAACACCATATATTTT.

The gene calls are TRBV7-3 and TRBJ2-3, with TRBD2 identical over 8 bases. The trim removed 5 bases at V and 6 bases at J, leaving 7 bases unmatched. The CDR3 runs to 14 residues. CDR1 and CDR2 from the germline V gene are SGHTA and FQGTGA. CDR3 DNA sequence: TGTGCCAGCAGCCGAGCGGGGGCCGGGGATACGCAGTATTTT. Encoded protein: CASSRAGAGDTQYF.

This chain links TRBV9 with TRBJ2-7, with no clear D. Trimming removed 4 bases from V and 5 bases from J, with 16 bases in between. Germline loops: CDR1 SGDLS, CDR2 YYNGEE. There are 14 residues in the CDR3. The CDR3 nucleotides read TGTGCCAGCAGCCCCCGAGGCGGTGTAGACGAGCAGTACTTC. Protein product: CASSPRGGVDEQYF.

This chain uses TRBV7-9 with TRBJ1-1, with D maybe TRBD1 (5 bases). Germline assignment: CDR1 SEHNR and CDR2 FQNEAQ (reference sequence). Deletions cut 2 bases from V and 6 bases from J, with 16 bases between. The CDR3 has 15 residues. The DNA of the CDR3 is TGTGCCAGCAGCTTAAGTCCCCGAGAGGGGTCTGAAGCTTTCTTT. Translation gives CASSLSPREGSEAFF.

CDR3 amino acids: CASSEDRGNYGYTF. CDR3 nucleotide sequence: TGTGCCAGCAGCGAGGACAGGGGGAATTATGGCTACACCTTC. This chain connects TRBV11-2 to TRBJ1-2, with 10 bases identical to TRBD1. CDR1 SGHAT and CDR2 FQNNGV come from the germline V gene. This CDR3 region has 14 residues. J was trimmed by 5 bases and V by 5 bases; bases with no gene match: 5.

This clone was picked up a small number of times. This chain joins TRBV5-1 and TRBJ1-1; weak D call: TRBD1 (6 bases). The V and J ends lost 0 bases and 2 bases respectively, with 20 bases between them. Germline CDR1 is SGHRS and CDR2 is YFSETQ. The length of the CDR3 is 18 residues. The CDR3 bases are TGCGCCAGCAGCTTGGGAGTCTCGTTGGGGGGCTCCAACACTGAAGCTTTCTTT. Amino acids: CASSLGVSLGGSNTEAFF.

About this clone: The junction departs from the called germline gene at one end, perhaps through a read error. The rearrangement joins TRBV28 to TRBJ2-1; D not resolved. CDR1 is MDHEN and CDR2 is SYDVKM in the germline V gene. There are 8 residues in the CDR3. CDR3 loop: CASRPQVF. Here the CDR3 DNA reads TGTGCCAGCAGACCCCAGGTCTTC.

About this clone: A far more abundant clone sits one base away, making this likely a read error. Other DNA variants within this sample encode the same CDR3. V gene TRBV10-1 combines with J gene TRBJ2-7; weak D call: TRBD2 (6 bases). This CDR3 spans 15 amino acids. In germline, CDR1 is WNHNN, CDR2 SYGVQD (reference sequence). The CDR3 reads CASSESGGKSYEQYF. Here the CDR3 DNA reads TGCGCCAGTAGTGAGTCAGGCGGGAAATCCTACGAGCAGTACTTC.

This clone was seen once. V is TRBV28 and J is TRBJ1-5; D not certain. The CDR3 has 14 residues. In germline, CDR1 is MDHEN, CDR2 SYDVKM. V lost 10 bases and J lost 4, with 17 bases in between. The CDR3 coding sequence is TGTGCCACCACTCGACTATTATGGAATCAGCCCCAGCATTTT. Residues: CATTRLLWNQPQHF.

As to this clone: Only one base separates this from a far larger clonotype, so it likely reflects a read error. This chain connects TRBV5-6 to TRBJ2-2, with 7 bases identical to TRBD1. Germline lookup yields CDR1 SGHDT and CDR2 YYEEEE. V lost 3 bases and J lost 7; bases outside the gene matches: 9. The CDR3 runs 15 residues. The CDR3 DNA reads TGTGCCAGCAGCTCTACCGACAGGGCGGACGGGGAGCTGTTTTTT. Translation: CASSSTDRADGELFF.

This clone was seen only a few times. Other DNA sequences in this sample translate to the same CDR3. This rearrangement joins TRBV28 to TRBJ2-1; possible D gene TRBD2, 5 bases. Trimming left V 7 bases short and J 4 bases short, with 8 bases between. The CDR3 loop spans 12 amino acids. Germline-derived CDR1 and CDR2 are MDHEN and SYDVKM. CDR3 coding DNA: TGTGCCAGCACAGGACTTTACAATGAGCAGTTCTTC. Protein product: CASTGLYNEQFF.

With respect to this clone: This is likely an artifact of a read error, given a far larger clone one base away. V usage is TRBV11-3 and J usage is TRBJ1-2; D uncertain. From germline, CDR1 is SGHNT and CDR2 YENEEA. The CDR3 has 16 residues. CDR3: CAGSLVAGSSNYGYTF. Here the CDR3 DNA reads TGTGCCGGCAGCTTAGTCGCGGGCAGCTCTAACTATGGCTACACCTTC.

The sample holds one count of this clone. V and J are TRBV5-1 and TRBJ2-5, with D possibly TRBD2 on 6 matching bases. This CDR3 region has 14 residues. Germline CDR1 reads SGHRS; CDR2 reads YFSETQ. V was shortened by 5 bases and J by 3 bases, with 14 bases between the two germline ends. In nucleotides, the CDR3 is TGCGCCAGCAGTTTCGGGAGACTAGAAGAGACCCAGTACTTC. Encoded protein: CASSFGRLEETQYF.

This chain links TRBV27 with TRBJ2-3; D perhaps matches TRBD2 (6 bases). The CDR3 has 18 amino acids. The germline CDR1 and CDR2 sequences are MNHEY and SMNVEV (reference sequence). Trimming removed 2 bases from V and 1 base from J, with 19 bases in between. The CDR3 region is CASSLSTGLGGGTDTQYF. The DNA of the CDR3 is TGTGCCAGCAGTTTAAGCACTGGCCTCGGAGGGGGCACAGATACGCAGTATTTT.

V and J are TRBV4-1 and TRBJ1-4; TRBD1 matches 9 bases. Germline V gene lookup returns CDR1 MGHRA and CDR2 YSYEKL. The junction had 10 bases not matched to a gene; V was cut back by 0 bases and J by 8 bases. The CDR3 loop spans 17 amino acids. The CDR3, as DNA: TGCGCCAGCAGCCAAGATGGGATCGGGACAGGGCTCGAAAAACTGTTTTTT. This gives the protein CASSQDGIGTGLEKLFF.

The chain carries TRBV27 and TRBJ2-1; the match to TRBD2 covers 7 bases. The junction had 17 bases not matched to a gene; V was cut back by 1 base and J by 5 bases. The length of the CDR3 is 19 residues. The germline CDR1 and CDR2 sequences are MNHEY and SMNVEV (reference sequence). This CDR3 is CASSLFWAEGGSVHNEQFF. DNA of the CDR3: TGTGCCAGCAGTTTATTCTGGGCAGAAGGCGGGAGTGTGCACAATGAGCAGTTCTTC.

The rearrangement joins TRBV9 to TRBJ2-2, with D possibly being TRBD1 (6 bases). The V gene lost 6 bases and the J gene lost 1 base, with 7 bases spanning the gap. The V gene's germline CDR1 is SGDLS and CDR2 YYNGEE. The CDR3 has 13 residues. The CDR3 nucleotides read TGTGCCAGCAAGGGGGTGAACACCGGGGAGCTGTTTTTT. Its translation is CASKGVNTGELFF.

V usage is TRBV2 and J usage is TRBJ2-3; 8 nucleotides agree with TRBD1. The CDR3 is 15 amino acids. The junction had 2 bases not matched to a gene; V was cut back by 3 bases and J by 0 bases. Germline V gene lookup returns CDR1 SNHLY and CDR2 FYNNEI. CDR3 sequence reads: CASSDGTGSTDTQYF. In DNA form, the CDR3 reads TGTGCCAGCAGTGATGGGACAGGCAGCACAGATACGCAGTATTTT. The full variable domain, completed using reference TRBV2 and TRBJ2-3, is EPEVTQTPSHQVTQMGQEVILRCVPISNHLYFYWYRQILGQKVEFLVSFYNNEISEKSEIFDDQFSVERPDGSNFTLKIRSTKLEDSAMYFCASSDGTGSTDTQYFGPGTRLTVL.

The chain is built from TRBV5-1 and TRBJ2-5; the D is unclear. Germline CDR1 and CDR2: SGHRS and YFSETQ. This CDR3 is built from 13 residues. Deletions cut 0 bases from V and 2 bases from J, with 5 bases between. CDR3 coding DNA: TGCGCCAGCAGCTTGGCTTTTCAAGAGACCCAGTACTTC. This gives the protein CASSLAFQETQYF.

Comments on this clone: It is likely a read error: a sequence one base away is far more abundant. The chain couples TRBV25-1 to TRBJ1-1; TRBD1 aligns across 7 bases. The CDR3 consists of 15 residues. Germline lookup yields CDR1 MGHDK and CDR2 SYGVNS. This CDR3 is CASSARTDRNTEALF. For the CDR3, the DNA is TGTGCCAGCAGTGCTCGGACGGACAGGAACACTGAAGCTCTCTTT.

In the case of this clone: A far bigger clonotype differs at one base, so this is likely a read error. The CDR3 DNA sequence: TGTGCCAGCAGTGAAGGGCCCGAGCGGGGTACGCAGTATTTT. Translating gives CASSEGPERGTQYF. This chain joins TRBV6-4 and TRBJ2-3; TRBD2 aligns across 7 bases. Germline CDR1 is MRHNA and CDR2 is SNTAGT. The CDR3 is made up of 14 amino acids. The ends lost 3 bases at V and 8 bases at J; junction bases unmatched: 8.

The chain couples TRBV19 to TRBJ1-3; D not resolved. The ends were cut back, 5 bases at V and 0 bases at J, with 14 bases in the middle. The CDR3 contains 16 residues. CDR1 is LNHDA and CDR2 is SQIVND in the germline V gene (reference sequence). CDR3 DNA sequence: TGTGCCAGTAGTCCGCAGGCCCAGAGCTCTGGAAACACCATATATTTT. Translation: CASSPQAQSSGNTIYF.

In the case of this clone: This sequence is one base from a far larger clone and is likely a read error. The chain couples TRBV30 to TRBJ1-1; D gene ambiguous. V was clipped by 2 bases and J by 9 bases, with 13 bases between them. This CDR3 has 12 residues. Germline V gives CDR1 GTSNPN, CDR2 SVGIG (reference sequence). The CDR3 region is CAWSIPVSKAFF. The CDR3 bases are TGTGCCTGGAGTATCCCTGTGTCGAAAGCTTTCTTT.

On this clone itself: With only one base between it and a far larger clone, this is likely a read error. J is TRBJ1-1 and V is TRBV7-3; no clear D gene. CDR1 and CDR2 from the germline V gene are SGHTA and FQGTGA. The CDR3 runs 15 residues. CDR3 in DNA: TGTGGCAGCAGCTTAACCAGACAAGAGAACACTGAAGCTTTCTTT. Protein product: CGSSLTRQENTEAFF.

The chain combines TRBV28 with TRBJ2-3, with D perhaps TRBD1 (5 bases). Per germline, CDR1 MDHEN and CDR2 SYDVKM. Trimming took 5 bases from V and 4 from J, leaving 13 bases between them. This CDR3 has 14 residues. The chain's CDR3 is CASSLGVGSDTQYF. CDR3 DNA: TGTGCCAGCAGTCTAGGGGTCGGGTCAGATACGCAGTATTTT.

V usage is TRBV28 and J usage is TRBJ2-7; 7 bases are shared with TRBD1. Trimming at V came to 6 bases and at J to 1 base, leaving 9 bases not matched to a gene. In germline, CDR1 is MDHEN, CDR2 SYDVKM. The CDR3 length is 15 residues. The DNA of the CDR3 is TGTGCCAGCAGCCAAACAGGGGCCAATTCCTACGAGCAGTACTTC. Amino acid sequence: CASSQTGANSYEQYF. Full variable domain (missing parts from reference TRBV28 and TRBJ2-7): DVKVTQSSRYLVKRTGEKVFLECVQDMDHENMFWYRQDPGLGLRLIYFSYDVKMKEKGDIPEGYSVSREKKERFSLILESASTNQTSMYLCASSQTGANSYEQYFGPGTRLTVT.

CDR3 DNA: TGTGCCACCAGCAGGGCCCGGGGCCGAAAAGAGACCCAGTACTTC. This sequence encodes CATSRARGRKETQYF. The chain joins TRBV15 to TRBJ2-5; D tentatively reads TRBD1 or TRBD2 (5 bases each). This CDR3 has 15 residues. Trimming removed 3 bases from V and 3 bases from J, with 14 bases in between. Per the germline V gene, CDR1 is LNHNV and CDR2 is YYDKDF (reference sequence).

The chain recombines TRBV6-5 with TRBJ1-2; no firm D call. Germline values: CDR1 MNHEY, CDR2 SVGAGI. The CDR3 consists of 15 residues. V was clipped by 1 base and J by 5 bases, with 14 bases between them. The CDR3 here is CASSYWQESNYGYTF. Here the CDR3 DNA reads TGTGCCAGCAGTTACTGGCAGGAGAGCAATTATGGCTACACCTTC.

The chain recombines TRBV27 with TRBJ2-3; D not resolved. The CDR3 spans 14 residues. Germline V gene sequence: CDR1 MNHEY, CDR2 SMNVEV (reference sequence). V gave up 3 bases and J gave up 2 bases, with 9 bases separating them. CDR3 DNA: TGTGCCAGCAGTTTCGGAACGTACACAGATACGCAGTATTTT. Translating gives CASSFGTYTDTQYF.

For the CDR3, the DNA is TGCGCCAGCAGCTTGCGTGGGACAGGAAACGAGCAGTACTTC. Its protein product is CASSLRGTGNEQYF. The gene calls are TRBV5-1 and TRBJ2-7; 8 positions agree with TRBD1. V dropped 1 base and J dropped 5; count of bases not matched to a gene: 5. The CDR3 sequence is 14 residues long. Germline CDR1 reads SGHRS; CDR2 reads YFSETQ.